These 27 T cell receptor beta chains were sequenced from one sample in a study of beta chain features in type 1 diabetes. The study's findings and limits: A moderate, significant TCRB CDR3 shortening appeared in type 1 diabetes across four CD4+ subsets.

Antigen specificity for these receptors is unknown. Expressed TCRB transcripts were sequenced because the entire RNA isolate underwent reverse transcription. Profiling relied on immunoSEQ multiplex PCR, and the TCRdb table lists in-frame clones only, not all of them. The sample records 600,000 or so clones, roughly 13% being singletons. What was sequenced was naive CD4+ T cells from blood. The receptor set was obtained from a man between 18 and 29 years old with type 1 diabetes.

The J gene is TRBJ1-1, the V gene TRBV5-1; TRBD1 aligns across 7 bases. V dropped 4 bases and J dropped 6; count of bases not matched to a gene: 9. This CDR3 region has 14 residues. Germline assignment: CDR1 SGHRS and CDR2 YFSETQ. The CDR3 bases are TGCGCCAGCAGCGGTCAACAGGGGCGCGCTGAAGCTTTCTTT. This translates into CASSGQQGRAEAFF.

This clone has more than one count but fewer than ten. The V gene is TRBV14, the J gene TRBJ2-7; D perhaps matches TRBD1 (6 bases). Germline lookup yields CDR1 SGHDN and CDR2 FVKESK. CDR3 size: 16 residues. Trimming took 2 bases from V and 5 from J, leaving 19 bases between them. The CDR3 coding sequence is TGTGCCAGCAGCCAACGGGGCCAAGACAGGTACGACGAGCAGTACTTC. This encodes CASSQRGQDRYDEQYF.

The genes are TRBV9 and TRBJ1-3; D unclear. Trimming removed 0 bases from V and 0 bases from J, with 7 bases in between. Germline V gene lookup returns CDR1 SGDLS and CDR2 YYNGEE. The CDR3 extends over 15 amino acids. CDR3 sequence reads: CASSVAAGSGNTIYF. DNA for the CDR3: TGTGCCAGCAGCGTAGCTGCGGGCTCTGGAAACACCATATATTTT.

The CDR3 bases are TGTGCCAGCAGTGGAGGGACAGGGAGGACTGAAGCTTTCTTT. It is translated as CASSGGTGRTEAFF. The chain is built from TRBV2 and TRBJ1-1, with 9 bases lining up with TRBD1. V trimming: 4 bases; J trimming: 5 bases; junction bases outside the gene matches: 5. The CDR3 loop spans 14 amino acids. Looked up from germline, CDR1 is SNHLY and CDR2 is FYNNEI.

This clone came up a few times. The chain's CDR3 is CASLGAGELFF. In DNA form, the CDR3 reads TGTGCCAGCCTCGGGGCCGGGGAGCTGTTTTTT. The V gene is TRBV6-7, the J gene TRBJ2-2; possibly TRBD2 for D (5 bases). TRBV6-7 is assigned to the ORF class and has an uncertain function. The CDR3 covers 11 residues. The V end lost 8 bases, the J end lost 6 bases, and 7 bases lay between the germline ends.

The V gene is TRBV6-5, the J gene TRBJ1-5, with 9 bases lining up with TRBD1. The CDR3 consists of 14 residues. Germline V CDR1 and CDR2: MNHEY, SVGAGI. Trimming at V came to 5 bases and at J to 4 bases, leaving 3 bases not matched to a gene. Here the CDR3 reads CASSLGTGNQPQHF. In DNA form, the CDR3 reads TGTGCCAGCAGTCTAGGGACAGGGAATCAGCCCCAGCATTTT.

This clone was observed a few times. The chain couples TRBV30 to TRBJ2-5; the match to TRBD1 covers 9 bases. Germline V CDR1 and CDR2: GTSNPN, SVGIG (reference sequence). The CDR3 has 14 amino acids. V shed 3 bases and J 1 base; nucleotides not matched to a gene: 3. The CDR3 coding sequence is TGTGCCTGGAGCCCGGGACAGGGCCAAGAGACCCAGTACTTC. Translation: CAWSPGQGQETQYF.

Only a few counts were recorded for this clone. V and J are TRBV18 and TRBJ1-6; 7 bases match TRBD1. In germline, CDR1 is KGHSH, CDR2 LQKENI. The CDR3 loop spans 14 amino acids. The V gene end was trimmed by 3 bases and the J gene end by 6 bases; junction bases not matched to a gene: 2. The CDR3 bases are TGTGCCAGCTCACCGGGGACAGCTAATTCACCCCTCCACTTT. Encoded protein: CASSPGTANSPLHF.

This clone was counted between two and nine times. Other DNA sequences of this sample code for an identical CDR3. The J gene is TRBJ2-1, the V gene TRBV9; 7 bases align to TRBD2. There are 15 residues in the CDR3. Per germline, CDR1 SGDLS and CDR2 YYNGEE. The ends lost 1 base at V and 3 bases at J; junction bases unmatched: 4. CDR3 protein: CASSVSGGSYNEQFF. CDR3 sequence (DNA): TGTGCCAGCAGCGTATCCGGGGGGAGCTACAATGAGCAGTTCTTC. The full variable domain, its missing parts supplied by reference TRBV9 and TRBJ2-1, is DSGVTQTPKHLITATGQRVTLRCSPRSGDLSVYWYQQSLDQGLQFLIQYYNGEERAKGNILERFSAQQFPDLHSELNLSSLELGDSALYFCASSVSGGSYNEQFFGPGTRLTVL.

In its sample, this clone was seen a few times. The rearrangement uses TRBV4-1 and TRBJ1-2, with a possible D match to TRBD1 (5 bases). CDR1 is MGHRA, CDR2 YSYEKL, per germline. Trimming shortened V by 5 bases and J by 0 bases, and 22 bases separated the two germline ends. The CDR3 runs 18 residues. DNA for the CDR3: TGCGCCAGCAGCGAGATCTACCGGGACCGTAAATCTAACTATGGCTACACCTTC. It yields the protein CASSEIYRDRKSNYGYTF.

Only a few counts were recorded for this clone. The rearrangement joins TRBV2 to TRBJ1-2; 7 bases map to TRBD1. Germline CDR1 and CDR2: SNHLY and FYNNEI. This CDR3 comprises 11 residues. The V segment lost 9 bases and the J segment 2 bases; nucleotides outside the gene matches: 0. CDR3 region: CARQGNYGYTF. The CDR3 bases are TGTGCCAGACAGGGGAACTATGGCTACACCTTC.

This clone showed up just a few times. V usage is TRBV2 and J usage is TRBJ2-3; possibly TRBD1 for D (5 bases). Germline CDR1 is SNHLY and CDR2 is FYNNEI. The CDR3 loop spans 14 amino acids. V lost 6 bases to trimming and J lost 2 bases, with 12 bases between them. CDR3 loop: CASRVLDTTDTQYF. The CDR3 DNA reads as TGTGCCAGCAGGGTCCTGGACACCACAGATACGCAGTATTTT.

V gene TRBV6-5 combines with J gene TRBJ2-2; D may correspond to TRBD1 or TRBD2 (5 bases each). The germline V gene has CDR1 MNHEY and CDR2 SVGAGI. Trimming took off 2 bases at V and 4 bases at J, with 5 bases between the two ends. The CDR3 has 13 amino acids. Here the CDR3 reads CASSYGGTGELFF. Here the CDR3 DNA reads TGTGCCAGCAGTTACGGGGGCACCGGGGAGCTGTTTTTT.

This clone was counted a few times. V is TRBV6-6 and J is TRBJ2-7; possibly TRBD2 for D (5 bases). From germline, CDR1 is MNHNY and CDR2 SVGAGI (reference sequence). This CDR3 has 12 residues. The V gene lost 5 bases and the J gene lost 6 bases, with 11 bases spanning the gap. CDR3 amino acids: CASSTLAGEQYF. CDR3 in DNA: TGTGCCAGCAGTACCCTAGCAGGCGAGCAGTACTTC.

The genes are TRBV7-2 and TRBJ2-2; 10 bases align to TRBD1. Germline V gene data show CDR1 as SGHTA and CDR2 as FQGNSA. The junction had 8 bases not matched to a gene; V was cut back by 5 bases and J by 5 bases. The CDR3 length is 16 residues. In nucleotides, the CDR3 is TGTGCCAGCAGCCCCCAGGGACAGGGGAGGACCGGGGAGCTGTTTTTT. Translation gives CASSPQGQGRTGELFF.

This clone was seen only a few times. The sample holds other DNA sequences that translate to the same CDR3. The chain employs TRBV18 and TRBJ1-5, with D unclear. Germline CDR1 reads KGHSH; CDR2 reads LQKENI. Between the trimmed V and J ends, which lost 3 bases and 4 bases, there was a span of 7 bases. This CDR3 is built from 13 residues. The CDR3 nucleotides are TGTGCCAGCTCACCTGGAGAGAATCAGCCCCAGCATTTT. This codes for CASSPGENQPQHF.

J is TRBJ1-2 and V is TRBV4-2; no clear D. Germline values: CDR1 LGHNA, CDR2 YNFKEQ. The ends were cut back, 0 bases at V and 7 bases at J, with 15 bases in the middle. The CDR3 is 15 amino acids. The CDR3 DNA is TGTGCCAGCAGCCAAGAAATTCAGAGGGCGGGTGGCTACACCTTC. Translating gives CASSQEIQRAGGYTF.

The chain is built from TRBV15 and TRBJ2-3; TRBD1 or TRBD2 may be the D gene (5 bases each). The CDR3 sequence is 13 residues long. CDR1 and CDR2 from the germline V gene are LNHNV and YYDKDF (reference sequence). Trimming shortened V by 6 bases and J by 5 bases, and 12 bases separated the two germline ends. The CDR3 region is CATRLVGGDTQYF. In DNA form, the CDR3 reads TGTGCCACCAGGTTGGTTGGGGGAGATACGCAGTATTTT.

The chain combines TRBV29-1 with TRBJ2-3; 8 bases match TRBD1. Trimming took 4 bases from V and 2 from J; bases not matched to a gene: 11. Germline-derived CDR1 and CDR2 are SQVTM and ANQGSEA. The CDR3 spans 16 residues. The CDR3, as DNA: TGCAGCGTTGCGTCAGGGGGCTACCTAGACACAGATACGCAGTATTTT. Protein sequence: CSVASGGYLDTDTQYF.

V and J are TRBV29-1 and TRBJ2-1, with D unclear. Germline CDR1 SQVTM, CDR2 ANQGSEA. The CDR3 spans 14 residues. V was clipped by 7 bases and J by 3 bases, with 16 bases between them. The CDR3 spells CSGNDSPGYNEQFF. CDR3 coding DNA: TGCAGCGGAAACGACTCCCCCGGCTACAATGAGCAGTTCTTC.

The V gene is TRBV7-9, the J gene TRBJ2-7; possible D gene TRBD2, 6 bases. The CDR3 length is 15 residues. The germline gives CDR1 SEHNR, CDR2 FQNEAQ (reference sequence). Between the trimmed V and J ends, which lost 2 bases and 3 bases, there was a span of 14 bases. The CDR3 bases are TGTGCCAGCAGCTTAATCGATAGCGGTTACTACGAGCAGTACTTC. Translation: CASSLIDSGYYEQYF.

This rearrangement joins TRBV9 to TRBJ2-7; no reliable D call. With 0 bases removed from V and 5 bases from J, the gap between germline ends came to 9 bases. This CDR3 has 13 amino acids. Looked up from germline, CDR1 is SGDLS and CDR2 is YYNGEE. DNA of the CDR3: TGTGCCAGCAGCGTAGCCCTTAAGGACGAGCAGTACTTC. Amino acids: CASSVALKDEQYF.

The chain couples TRBV4-1 to TRBJ1-1; TRBD1 might be the D (5 bases). The CDR3 runs to 13 residues. Germline assignment: CDR1 MGHRA and CDR2 YSYEKL. V was pared by 4 bases and J by 1 base, with 7 bases between. This CDR3 reads CASSLQGNTEAFF. DNA of the CDR3: TGCGCCAGCAGCCTTCAGGGGAACACTGAAGCTTTCTTT.

The chain carries TRBV27 and TRBJ2-2, with 8 bases matching TRBD1. Trimming took 5 bases from V and 1 from J; bases not matched to a gene: 6. Germline CDR1 and CDR2: MNHEY and SMNVEV (reference sequence). The CDR3 spans 16 residues. The CDR3 bases are TGTGCCAGCAGTCCATGGACAGGGCTGAACACCGGGGAGCTGTTTTTT. This encodes CASSPWTGLNTGELFF.

The rearrangement uses TRBV5-6 and TRBJ1-2; 7 positions agree with TRBD1. This CDR3 spans 11 amino acids. Unmatched junction bases numbered 1, after V lost 3 bases and J lost 8 bases. Germline-derived CDR1 and CDR2 are SGHDT and YYEEEE. CDR3 nucleotide sequence: TGTGCCAGCAGCTCGGGACAGGGCTACACCTTC. This translates into CASSSGQGYTF.

This clone has just a few counts. This chain joins TRBV28 and TRBJ2-1; perhaps D is TRBD1 or TRBD2 (5 bases each). There are 13 residues in the CDR3. Germline CDR1 MDHEN, CDR2 SYDVKM. V was cut by 5 bases and J by 7 bases, with 12 bases left in between. CDR3 region: CASSRGRDNEQFF. The CDR3 DNA sequence: TGTGCCAGCAGTCGGGGACGGGATAATGAGCAGTTCTTC.

The gene calls are TRBV5-1 and TRBJ2-1; D may be TRBD1 (6 bases). The CDR3 length is 16 residues. V shed 3 bases and J shed 0 bases, with 13 bases lying between them. Germline CDR1 is SGHRS and CDR2 is YFSETQ. CDR3 coding DNA: TGCGCCAGCAGCTCTAGGGGACAAAGCTCCTACAATGAGCAGTTCTTC. Translation gives CASSSRGQSSYNEQFF.